This T cell receptor beta chain was retrieved from a study of T cells in Graves' hyperthyroidism and ophthalmopathy. Study details: Peripheral blood was acquired at first diagnosis, ahead of any therapy whatsoever. Regarding the study as a whole: Most thyroid clonotypes expanded above 0.001 were also detected in blood.

Diagnosis relied on clinical symptoms, serum thyroxine and TRAb, thyroid ultrasound and orbital computed tomography. The authors obtained PBMCs from around 10 ml of fresh peripheral blood. This clonotype was observed many times. No antigen is known for it. From RNA transcripts, TCR beta CDR3 regions were amplified. TCR CDR3 regions were first amplified by RT-PCR with HTBI primers. MiXCR, run by TCRdb on the multiplex PCR reads, gives a single entry per CDR3 protein. The sample consists of about 360,000 distinct CDR3 sequences, approximately 13% of them appearing once. The V and J ends lost 5 bases and 2 bases, in that order; junction bases with no gene match: 18. The CDR3 runs to 19 residues. Germline CDR1 is SGHAT and CDR2 is FQNNGV.

This sequence was found in a woman between 18 and 29 years old with Graves' hyperthyroidism. This sequence joins TRBV11-2 and TRBJ2-1, with 7 bases identical to TRBD2. Material for sequencing was blood. The CDR3 DNA reads as TGTGCCAGCAGCACCGCCGAAACCCGACTAGCCGAAGCCTACAATGAGCAGTTCTTC. It translates to CASSTAETRLAEAYNEQFF. Full variable domain (missing parts from reference TRBV11-2 and TRBJ2-1): EAGVAQSPRYKIIEKRQSVAFWCNPISGHATLYWYQQILGQGPKLLIQFQNNGVVDDSQLPKDRFSAERLKGVDSTLKIQPAKLEDSAVYLCASSTAETRLAEAYNEQFFGPGTRLTVL.